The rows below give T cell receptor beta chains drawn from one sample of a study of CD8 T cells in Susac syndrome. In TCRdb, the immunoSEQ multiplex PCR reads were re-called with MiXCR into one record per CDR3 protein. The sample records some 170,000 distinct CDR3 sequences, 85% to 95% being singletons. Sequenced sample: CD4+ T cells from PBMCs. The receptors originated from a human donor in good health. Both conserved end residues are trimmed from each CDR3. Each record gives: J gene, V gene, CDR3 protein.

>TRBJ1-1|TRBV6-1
ATSDGNTEAF
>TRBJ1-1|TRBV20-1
SALRGLGNTEAF
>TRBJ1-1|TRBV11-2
ASSTQGNTEAF
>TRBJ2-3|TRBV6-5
ASSYRLAVSTDTQY
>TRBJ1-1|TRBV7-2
GGSEREYNTEAF
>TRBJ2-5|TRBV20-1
SQDRGKTQY
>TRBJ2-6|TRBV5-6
ASSFGVLSSGANVLT
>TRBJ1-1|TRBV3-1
ASTLGGDEAF
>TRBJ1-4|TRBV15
ATKDRDNEKLF
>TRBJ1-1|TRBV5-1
ASSEGQPNTEAF
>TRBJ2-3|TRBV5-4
ASSSSTGSDTQY
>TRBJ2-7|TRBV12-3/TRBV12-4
ASSAGLASSYEQY
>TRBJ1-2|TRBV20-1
SASPGVYYGYT
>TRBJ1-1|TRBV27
ASSFGRGLNTEAF
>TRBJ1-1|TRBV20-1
SASPRTEAF
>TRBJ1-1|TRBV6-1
ASRVRGNTEAF
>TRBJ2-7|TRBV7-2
ASSLSGRAYEQY
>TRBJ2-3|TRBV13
ASSLRGQGEDTQY
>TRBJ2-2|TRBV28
ASSPGAENTGELF
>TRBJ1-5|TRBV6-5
ASSYSRTGDQPQH
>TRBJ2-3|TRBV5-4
ASSQGTSIDTQY
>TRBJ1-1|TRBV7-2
ASSLHAGNTEAF
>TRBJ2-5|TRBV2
ASSEAEETQY
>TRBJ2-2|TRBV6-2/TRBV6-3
ASRRGLAGNRNTGELF
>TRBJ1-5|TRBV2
ASSIRDGNQPQH
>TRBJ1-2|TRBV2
ASSEDRNYGYT
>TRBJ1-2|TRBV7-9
ASSPGQTYNYGYT
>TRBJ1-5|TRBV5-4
ASSLGGLGQPQH
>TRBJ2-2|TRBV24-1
ATSETGANTGELF
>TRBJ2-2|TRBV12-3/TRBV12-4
ASTMTSNPGELF
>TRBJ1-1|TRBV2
ASKYRTEAF
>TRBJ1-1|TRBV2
ASLGDRGRTEAF
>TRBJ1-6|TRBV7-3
ASSSKTGSSSYNSPLH
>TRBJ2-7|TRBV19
ASSTRDYEQY
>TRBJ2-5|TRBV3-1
ASSQDQGETQY
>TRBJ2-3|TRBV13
ASSFGGSTDTQY
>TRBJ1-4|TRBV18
ASSPKGLTNEKLF
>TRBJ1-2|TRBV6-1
ASSTTGTDGYT
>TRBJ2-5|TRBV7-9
ASSLYGGGAGETQY
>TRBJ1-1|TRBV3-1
ASRVRRFQEAF
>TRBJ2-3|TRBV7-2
ASSLREAGDTQY
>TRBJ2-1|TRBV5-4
ASSSDSPEGF
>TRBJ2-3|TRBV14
ASSPRRITDTQY
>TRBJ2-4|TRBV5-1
ASSSGTSGLAKNIQY
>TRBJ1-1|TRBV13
ASSLPGHAEAF
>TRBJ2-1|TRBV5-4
ASSATGGAGNEQF
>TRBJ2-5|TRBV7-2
ASSLGAGQGGETQY
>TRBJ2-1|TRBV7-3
ASSLNRGGSLNEQF
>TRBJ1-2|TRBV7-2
ASSPGQGYGYT
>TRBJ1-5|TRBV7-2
ASSLGRANQPQH
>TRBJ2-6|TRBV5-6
ASSFGGSGANVLT
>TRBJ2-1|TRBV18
ASSPRDRSRNNEQF
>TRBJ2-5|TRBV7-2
ASSLGLRPETQY
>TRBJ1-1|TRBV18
ASSPRTGMNTEAF
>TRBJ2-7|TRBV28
ASRRYSYEQY
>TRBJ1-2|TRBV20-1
SAPTGTGYT
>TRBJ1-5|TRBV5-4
ASSLGQGQPQH
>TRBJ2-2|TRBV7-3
ASSRGQENTGELF
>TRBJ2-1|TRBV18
ASSGSRGGTYNEQF
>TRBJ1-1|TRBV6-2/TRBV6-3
AILGTANTEAF